These 21 T cell receptor beta chains came from one sample sequenced in a study of Ad26.COV2.S vaccination and SARS-CoV-2 variants. Libraries were prepared by immunoSEQ multiplex PCR; TCRdb keeps only in-frame clonotypes and omits some of them. The table records about 350,000 clones, 88% of them present only once. Treatment denoted: about 20 received Ad26.COV2.S at low or high dose, single or two shots; 5 received placebo; per-sample allocation not given. Day 63 after the first injection of vaccine or placebo was the sampling time. Here the sequenced sample was peripheral blood, taken in a trial of Ad26.COV2.S vaccine versus placebo. All receptors derive from a person between 18 and 65 years old who received the Ad26.COV2.S COVID-19 vaccine or a placebo.

The chain employs TRBV5-5 and TRBJ1-1, with D maybe TRBD1 (5 bases). The CDR3 is 13 amino acids. Trimming stripped 2 bases from V and 5 bases from J, with 10 bases between. The V gene's germline CDR1 is SGHKS and CDR2 YYEKEE (reference sequence). Here the CDR3 DNA reads TGTGCCAGCAGCTTTCTCGGGGGGACTGAAGCTTTCTTT. This sequence encodes CASSFLGGTEAFF. Looking up the rest from reference TRBV5-5 and TRBJ1-1 gives the full variable domain: DAGVTQSPTHLIKTRGQQVTLRCSPISGHKSVSWYQQVLGQGPQFIFQYYEKEERGRGNFPDRFSARQFPNYSSELNVNALLLGDSALYLCASSFLGGTEAFFGQGTRLTVV.

The V gene is TRBV7-3, the J gene TRBJ2-7; D might be TRBD2 (6 bases). The CDR3 is made up of 12 amino acids. The V and J ends lost 5 bases and 9 bases respectively, with 14 bases between them. The V gene's germline CDR1 is SGHTA and CDR2 FQGTGA. The CDR3 DNA follows: TGTGCCAGCAGCCCGATGGGGGGTCTGCAGTACTTC. This translates into CASSPMGGLQYF. Full variable domain (missing parts from reference TRBV7-3 and TRBJ2-7): GAGVSQTPSNKVTEKGKYVELRCDPISGHTALYWYRQSLGQGPEFLIYFQGTGAADDSGLPNDRFFAVRPEGSVSTLKIQRTERGDSAVYLCASSPMGGLQYFGPGTRLTVT.

This chain uses TRBV29-1 with TRBJ1-1, with D possibly being TRBD1 (5 bases). The CDR3 length is 16 residues. The ends were cut back, 5 bases at V and 1 base at J, with 20 bases in the middle. Germline CDR1 SQVTM, CDR2 ANQGSEA. The CDR3 DNA sequence: TGCAGCGTTTCTCTACCGGGACGGACCTCGAACACTGAAGCTTTCTTT. This encodes CSVSLPGRTSNTEAFF. Full variable domain (remainder filled in from reference TRBV29-1 and TRBJ1-1): SAVISQKPSRDICQRGTSLTIQCQVDSQVTMMFWYRQQPGQSLTLIATANQGSEATYESGFVIDKFPISRPNLTFSTLTVSNMSPEDSSIYLCSVSLPGRTSNTEAFFGQGTRLTVV.

The rearrangement links TRBV15 to TRBJ1-2; a possible D gene is TRBD1 (5 bases). Trimming pared 0 bases from V and 6 bases from J, leaving 8 bases between. The CDR3 sequence is 13 residues long. The germline V gene encodes CDR1 LNHNV and CDR2 YYDKDF (reference sequence). The CDR3 DNA follows: TGTGCCACCAGCAGAGATCCGGGGGATGGCTACACCTTC. Its translation: CATSRDPGDGYTF.

The chain combines TRBV11-2 with TRBJ1-2; 8 bases line up with TRBD1. This CDR3 is built from 14 residues. Looked up from germline, CDR1 is SGHAT and CDR2 is FQNNGV. Trimming removed 5 bases from V and 11 bases from J; junction bases left unmatched: 13. The CDR3 sequence: CASSPPRDRPWYTF. Written as DNA, the CDR3 is TGTGCCAGCAGCCCACCCCGGGACAGGCCCTGGTACACCTTC.

J is TRBJ2-7 and V is TRBV30; D ambiguous. Germline V gene data show CDR1 as GTSNPN and CDR2 as SVGIG (reference sequence). V lost 1 base, J lost 0 bases, and 10 bases lay in between. The CDR3 has 14 amino acids. CDR3 protein: CAWSAQGNSYEQYF. CDR3 nucleotide sequence: TGTGCCTGGAGTGCCCAAGGGAACTCCTACGAGCAGTACTTC.

The V and J genes are TRBV14 and TRBJ2-7; D gene uncertain. CDR1 and CDR2 (germline): SGHDN, FVKESK. This CDR3 contains 14 residues. Trimming took off 1 base at V and 2 bases at J, with 9 bases between the two ends. The CDR3 DNA reads TGTGCCAGCAGCCAAGTCAATCCACCCTACGAGCAGTACTTC. Its translation is CASSQVNPPYEQYF.

J is TRBJ2-5 and V is TRBV5-1; possibly TRBD2 for D (5 bases). Germline V gene data show CDR1 as SGHRS and CDR2 as YFSETQ. Trimming took 3 bases from V and 2 from J, leaving 14 bases between them. The CDR3 length is 15 residues. CDR3 protein: CASSSLLGEQETQYF. Written as DNA, the CDR3 is TGCGCCAGCAGCTCTTTGCTTGGGGAGCAAGAGACCCAGTACTTC.

This chain links TRBV6-5 with TRBJ2-1, with D hard to call. V was shortened by 6 bases and J by 7 bases, with 13 bases between the two germline ends. The CDR3 consists of 13 residues. Germline V CDR1 and CDR2: MNHEY, SVGAGI. This CDR3 reads CASRLDHLNEQFF. CDR3 sequence (DNA): TGTGCCAGCAGACTCGACCATCTGAATGAGCAGTTCTTC.

The J gene is TRBJ2-6, the V gene TRBV3-1 (or the pseudogene TRBV3-2), with 9 nucleotides matching TRBD1. Unmatched junction bases numbered 6, after V lost 0 bases and J lost 0 bases. Germline values: CDR1 LGHDT, CDR2 YNNKEL (reference sequence). This CDR3 is 19 amino acids long. The CDR3 loop reads CASSQDSRTGVSGANVLTF. The CDR3 bases are TGTGCCAGCAGCCAAGACTCCAGGACAGGGGTCTCTGGGGCCAACGTCCTGACTTTC.

This chain connects TRBV27 to TRBJ2-2, with D maybe TRBD1 (6 bases). The CDR3 runs to 13 residues. V lost 3 bases and J lost 4, with 6 bases in between. The germline CDR1 and CDR2 sequences are MNHEY and SMNVEV (reference sequence). CDR3 nucleotide sequence: TGTGCCAGCAGTTTCAGGGGCACCGGGGAGCTGTTTTTT. Its protein product is CASSFRGTGELFF.

This clone was seen many times. The CDR3 nucleotides read TGTGCCAGCAGCTGGCAGGTCATGAACACTGAAGCTTTCTTT. Translation gives CASSWQVMNTEAFF. The chain carries TRBV7-8 and TRBJ1-1; D gene unclear. CDR1 and CDR2 from the germline V gene are SGHVS and FQNEAQ. V was shortened by 4 bases and J by 0 bases, with 9 bases between the two germline ends. The CDR3 has 14 amino acids.

A note on this clone: Distinct nucleotide sequences in the sample also encode this CDR3. V usage is TRBV29-1 and J usage is TRBJ1-5, with a possible D match to TRBD1 (5 bases). Trimming stripped 8 bases from V and 4 bases from J, with 12 bases between. Germline V gene data show CDR1 as SQVTM and CDR2 as ANQGSEA. The CDR3 length is 12 residues. The CDR3 region has the DNA TGCAGCACAAGGGCAGGGAATCAGCCCCAGCATTTT. It yields the protein CSTRAGNQPQHF.

This clone turned up a few times. The V and J genes are TRBV6-4 and TRBJ2-3, with TRBD2 matching 13 bases. This CDR3 comprises 15 residues. Losses at the gene ends were 6 bases for V and 5 bases for J; bases not matched to a gene: 5. CDR1 is MRHNA and CDR2 is SNTAGT in the germline V gene. CDR3 bases: TGTGCCAGCAGCCATACTAGCGGGGGGGGAGATACGCAGTATTTT. This translates into CASSHTSGGGDTQYF.

This chain connects TRBV15 to TRBJ1-4, with no clear D. Per germline, CDR1 LNHNV and CDR2 YYDKDF (reference sequence). Trimming cost V 3 bases and J 4 bases, with 9 bases left between them. This CDR3 is 14 amino acids long. In nucleotides, the CDR3 is TGTGCCACCAGCAGTCCGGAGAATAATGAAAAACTGTTTTTT. Translated, it gives CATSSPENNEKLFF.

The chain employs TRBV9 and TRBJ1-2, with a weak D call TRBD1 (6 bases). Per the germline V gene, CDR1 is SGDLS and CDR2 is YYNGEE. V was pared by 4 bases and J by 0 bases, with 19 bases between. The CDR3 is 17 residues long. The CDR3 DNA follows: TGTGCCAGCAGCCCCCCGGGACAAGAAACCGCTAACTATGGCTACACCTTC. Its protein is CASSPPGQETANYGYTF.

V usage is TRBV11-3 and J usage is TRBJ2-1; D is undetermined. Germline assignment: CDR1 SGHNT and CDR2 YENEEA. The CDR3 consists of 12 residues. The ends were cut back, 3 bases at V and 8 bases at J, with 8 bases in the middle. The DNA of the CDR3 is TGTGCCAGCAGCTTCTCCGGCCATGAGCAGTTCTTC. This gives the protein CASSFSGHEQFF.

The chain recombines TRBV20-1 with TRBJ2-7; D is perhaps TRBD2 (5 bases). This CDR3 has 17 residues. Trimming removed 3 bases from V and 4 bases from J, with 25 bases in between. Germline CDR1 reads DFQATT; CDR2 reads SNEGSKA (reference sequence). The CDR3 DNA reads as TGCAGTGCTAGTTCAGCCCATACCCGATTAGGGAGTTACGAGCAGTACTTC. This gives the protein CSASSAHTRLGSYEQYF.

The chain uses TRBV18 and TRBJ1-1; no clear D gene. Per the germline V gene, CDR1 is KGHSH and CDR2 is LQKENI. This CDR3 is built from 15 residues. V lost 2 bases and J lost 1, with 11 bases in between. CDR3 bases: TGTGCCAGCTCACCAAGGTGGGAGGCGAACACTGAAGCTTTCTTT. This encodes CASSPRWEANTEAFF.

The chain carries TRBV30 and TRBJ1-1; D is uncertain. The germline V gene encodes CDR1 GTSNPN and CDR2 SVGIG (reference sequence). V was cut by 5 bases and J by 1 base, with 5 bases left in between. CDR3 length: 11 amino acids. This CDR3 reads CAWDWNTEAFF. CDR3 DNA: TGTGCCTGGGACTGGAACACTGAAGCTTTCTTT.

This chain uses TRBV6-1 with TRBJ1-4; D is undetermined. Per the germline V gene, CDR1 is MNHNS and CDR2 is SASEGT. The CDR3 sequence is 17 residues long. Deletions cut 0 bases from V and 3 bases from J, with 14 bases between. This CDR3 is CASSEAGTKVANEKLFF. The CDR3 bases are TGTGCCAGCAGTGAAGCCGGAACCAAGGTAGCTAATGAAAAACTGTTTTTT.